Presented here are 18 T cell receptor beta chains from one specimen sequenced in a study of identical twins. MiXCR was run by TCRdb on the 5' RACE reads, yielding one entry per CDR3 protein. This sample has 1,800,000 or so distinct CDR3 sequences, with less than 35% found just once. The sequenced sample was cord blood. The receptor source for this set is a newborn girl in good health.

This clonotype was seen a few times. The V and J genes are TRBV15 and TRBJ2-1; D possibly corresponds to TRBD1 (6 bases). CDR1 LNHNV and CDR2 YYDKDF come from the germline V gene (reference sequence). Trimming took 4 bases from V and 10 from J, leaving 17 bases between them. The CDR3 extends over 14 amino acids. The CDR3 DNA reads TGTGCCACCAGCAAGTCAGGGGTAGTGGAAGAGCAGTTCTTC. Its translation: CATSKSGVVEEQFF.

The chain is built from TRBV29-1 and TRBJ1-2; possibly TRBD1 for D (6 bases). Trimming took 6 bases from V and 2 from J, leaving 13 bases between them. The CDR3 runs to 13 residues. Germline CDR1 and CDR2: SQVTM and ANQGSEA. CDR3 residues: CSVLITGNYGYTF. In nucleotides, the CDR3 is TGCAGCGTCCTAATTACAGGGAACTATGGCTACACCTTC.

The chain employs TRBV12-3 or TRBV12-4 and TRBJ2-1, with 9 positions matching TRBD1. V trimming: 6 bases; J trimming: 2 bases; junction bases outside the gene matches: 8. The CDR3 has 16 residues. The CDR3: CASRPPGQGPYNEQFF. The DNA for the CDR3 is TGTGCCAGCAGACCTCCGGGACAGGGCCCCTACAATGAGCAGTTCTTC.

The J gene is TRBJ1-5, the V gene TRBV7-9, with 7 nucleotides matching TRBD1. The CDR3 contains 15 residues. The V gene end was trimmed by 5 bases and the J gene end by 2 bases; junction bases not matched to a gene: 6. Germline V CDR1 and CDR2: SEHNR, FQNEAQ (reference sequence). DNA for the CDR3: TGTGCCAGCAGCGCTAAAGACAGGGGCAATCAGCCCCAGCATTTT. Its translation: CASSAKDRGNQPQHF.

The chain employs TRBV27 and TRBJ2-2; D might be TRBD1 (6 bases). CDR1 and CDR2 (germline): MNHEY, SMNVEV (reference sequence). The CDR3 has 15 amino acids. The ends were cut back, 2 bases at V and 2 bases at J, with 9 bases in the middle. The CDR3 region is CASSLQDSNTGELFF. The CDR3, as DNA: TGTGCCAGCAGTTTACAGGACAGTAACACCGGGGAGCTGTTTTTT.

This clonotype was found many times. The V and J genes are TRBV6-5 and TRBJ1-2, with D possibly TRBD1 on 5 matching bases. The germline V and J ends were trimmed by 2 bases and 4 bases, with 5 bases remaining between them. This CDR3 is 12 amino acids long. Germline V lookup: CDR1 MNHEY, CDR2 SVGAGI. CDR3 nucleotides: TGTGCCAGCAGTTACGGGGGCTATGGCTACACCTTC. Its translation is CASSYGGYGYTF.

The chain joins TRBV27 to TRBJ1-1; 10 bases align to TRBD1. Losses at the gene ends were 6 bases for V and 5 bases for J; bases not matched to a gene: 6. The CDR3 is 14 amino acids. Germline V CDR1 and CDR2: MNHEY, SMNVEV (reference sequence). CDR3 coding DNA: TGTGCCAGCAGAATAGACAGGGGGCGTACTGAAGCTTTCTTT. This gives the protein CASRIDRGRTEAFF.

A few counts support this clonotype. The chain carries TRBV20-1 and TRBJ2-7; D perhaps matches TRBD1 (6 bases). Germline loops: CDR1 DFQATT, CDR2 SNEGSKA (reference sequence). The CDR3 runs to 12 residues. V gave up 6 bases and J gave up 6 bases, with 15 bases separating them. CDR3 loop: CSAIPTGREQYF. The CDR3 coding sequence is TGCAGTGCGATCCCAACAGGGCGCGAGCAGTACTTC.

This clonotype has a handful of counts. This rearrangement joins TRBV5-1 to TRBJ2-7, with 7 positions matching TRBD2. After removal of 1 base from V and 0 bases from J, the junction contained 7 bases not matched to a gene. The CDR3 sequence is 16 residues long. The germline CDR1 and CDR2 sequences are SGHRS and YFSETQ. CDR3 residues: CASSLFASGSSYEQYF. The CDR3 coding sequence is TGCGCCAGCAGCTTGTTTGCTAGCGGATCCTCCTACGAGCAGTACTTC.

The chain carries TRBV7-2 and TRBJ2-3; 8 bases align to TRBD2. The germline V gene has CDR1 SGHTA and CDR2 FQGNSA. Losses at the gene ends were 2 bases for V and 2 bases for J; bases not matched to a gene: 3. CDR3 size: 15 residues. This chain's CDR3 is CASSLWGLVTDTQYF. CDR3 coding DNA: TGTGCCAGCAGCTTATGGGGACTAGTCACAGATACGCAGTATTTT.

V usage is TRBV2 and J usage is TRBJ2-7; 12 nucleotides match TRBD1. The J call is uncertain, as TRBJ2-5 better fits the DNA end. Looked up from germline, CDR1 is SNHLY and CDR2 is FYNNEI. This CDR3 has 17 amino acids. The CDR3 reads CASSDPGQGAEKETQYF. The CDR3 bases are TGTGCCAGCAGTGATCCGGGACAGGGGGCCGAAAAAGAGACCCAGTACTTC.

V is TRBV13 and J is TRBJ2-3; 10 nucleotides agree with TRBD2. This CDR3 contains 18 residues. J lost 0 bases, V lost 3 bases, and 9 bases had no gene match. Germline V gene sequence: CDR1 PRHDT, CDR2 FYEKMQ (reference sequence). The CDR3 DNA reads TGTGCCAGCAGCTTGTCAGCGGGGGGGCTGTCAAGCACAGATACGCAGTATTTT. Its protein is CASSLSAGGLSSTDTQYF. Using reference TRBV13 and TRBJ2-3 for the parts outside the CDR3, the full variable domain is AAGVIQSPRHLIKEKRETATLKCYPIPRHDTVYWYQQGPGQDPQFLISFYEKMQSDKGSIPDRFSAQQFSDYHSELNMSSLELGDSALYFCASSLSAGGLSSTDTQYFGPGTRLTVL.

This clonotype was counted only a few times. CDR3: CASGTENTGELFF. The CDR3 nucleotides read TGTGCCAGTGGGACAGAGAACACCGGGGAGCTGTTTTTT. The chain uses TRBV28 and TRBJ2-2, with TRBD1 identical over 7 bases. Germline V gene lookup returns CDR1 MDHEN and CDR2 SYDVKM. The CDR3 totals 13 residues. J gave up 1 base and V 9 bases, and 2 bases lay outside the gene matches.

This clonotype has only a few counts. The chain joins TRBV28 to TRBJ2-1; no definite D call. V gave up 3 bases and J gave up 5 bases, with 20 bases separating them. This CDR3 spans 17 amino acids. Germline loops: CDR1 MDHEN, CDR2 SYDVKM. Here the CDR3 DNA reads TGTGCCAGCAGTTTCTGGAAAGCCTCATCCACTCACAATGAGCAGTTCTTC. Protein sequence: CASSFWKASSTHNEQFF.

This clonotype was counted a few times. The chain carries TRBV10-3 and TRBJ2-2; possible D gene TRBD2, 5 bases. V lost 6 bases, J lost 5 bases, and 7 bases lay in between. The CDR3 consists of 12 residues. The germline CDR1 and CDR2 sequences are ENHRY and SYGVKD. The CDR3 region has the DNA TGTGCCATCAGGGGAGAGACCGGGGAGCTGTTTTTT. Its protein product is CAIRGETGELFF.

The chain employs TRBV11-2 and TRBJ1-5; maybe TRBD1 (6 bases). This CDR3 is built from 17 residues. Germline V lookup: CDR1 SGHAT, CDR2 FQNNGV. Between the trimmed V and J ends, which lost 6 bases and 0 bases, there was a span of 18 bases. CDR3 loop: CASRTHHRVYSNQPQHF. The CDR3 bases are TGTGCCAGCAGAACCCATCACAGGGTGTATAGCAATCAGCCCCAGCATTTT.

This clonotype has just a few counts. This sequence joins TRBV5-5 and TRBJ2-5; TRBD2 aligns across 13 bases. The CDR3 is 17 amino acids. The germline V gene has CDR1 SGHKS and CDR2 YYEKEE (reference sequence). The V gene end was trimmed by 2 bases and the J gene end by 0 bases; junction bases not matched to a gene: 4. CDR3 protein: CASSFGLAGANQETQYF. In nucleotides, the CDR3 is TGTGCCAGCAGCTTTGGACTAGCGGGGGCTAACCAAGAGACCCAGTACTTC.

The CDR3 coding sequence is TGTGCCAGCAGCAACCGGGACAGATTTTACGAGCAGTACTTC. This translates into CASSNRDRFYEQYF. This chain uses TRBV21-1 with TRBJ2-5; the tabulated D call, TRBD1, remains unverified against the DNA. Near its end, the DNA agrees better with TRBJ2-7, so the J call may be wrong. TRBV21-1 is described as a pseudogene. The CDR3 has 14 amino acids.